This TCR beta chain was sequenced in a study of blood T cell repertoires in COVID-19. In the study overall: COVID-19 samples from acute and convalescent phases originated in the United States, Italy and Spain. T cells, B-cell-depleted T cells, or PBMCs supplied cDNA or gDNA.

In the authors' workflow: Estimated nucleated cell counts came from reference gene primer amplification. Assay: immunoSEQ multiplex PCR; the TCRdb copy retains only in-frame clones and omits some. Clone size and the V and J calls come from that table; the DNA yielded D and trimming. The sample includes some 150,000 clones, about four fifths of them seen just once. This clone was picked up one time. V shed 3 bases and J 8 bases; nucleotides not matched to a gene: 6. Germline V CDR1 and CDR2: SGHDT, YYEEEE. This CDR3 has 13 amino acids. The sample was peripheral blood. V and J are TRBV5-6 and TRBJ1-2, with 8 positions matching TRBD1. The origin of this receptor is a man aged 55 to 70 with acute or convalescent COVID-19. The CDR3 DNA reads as TGTGCCAGCAGCTACAGGGGGGAATACGGCTACACCTTC. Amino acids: CASSYRGEYGYTF.